These 10 T cell receptor beta chains were all obtained from the same sample, sequenced in a study of cytotoxic CD8 clonotypes in ibrutinib-treated CLL. TCRdb keeps only in-frame clones here, not all; method: immunoSEQ multiplex PCR. The sample carries about 15,000 clones, less than 70% recorded once. The sequenced sample was PBMCs, obtained before ibrutinib treatment. The receptors were sampled from a human donor with chronic lymphocytic leukemia.

V and J are TRBV28 and TRBJ2-1; 7 positions match TRBD2. CDR1 and CDR2 (germline): MDHEN, SYDVKM. The CDR3 has 15 amino acids. Trimming took 6 bases from V and 4 from J; bases not matched to a gene: 9. The CDR3 spells CASRGEGIRYNEQFF. The CDR3 nucleotides read TGTGCCAGCAGGGGGGAGGGTATAAGGTACAATGAGCAGTTCTTC. The whole variable domain, remainder taken from reference TRBV28 and TRBJ2-1, is DVKVTQSSRYLVKRTGEKVFLECVQDMDHENMFWYRQDPGLGLRLIYFSYDVKMKEKGDIPEGYSVSREKKERFSLILESASTNQTSMYLCASRGEGIRYNEQFFGPGTRLTVL.

This chain joins TRBV10-3 and TRBJ2-7; TRBD1 matches 12 bases. This CDR3 comprises 16 residues. After removal of 4 bases from V and 6 bases from J, the junction contained 10 bases not matched to a gene. Per the germline V gene, CDR1 is ENHRY and CDR2 is SYGVKD. The CDR3, as DNA: TGTGCCATCAGTGCCGGGACAGGGGGCCCTTTAGGCGAGCAGTACTTC. This codes for CAISAGTGGPLGEQYF.

J is TRBJ2-3 and V is TRBV5-6; the match to TRBD2 covers 13 bases. The CDR3 contains 16 residues. The germline V gene has CDR1 SGHDT and CDR2 YYEEEE. The J segment lost 4 bases and the V segment lost 8 bases, leaving 10 bases of the junction unmatched. The chain's CDR3 is CASTHRTSGRPDTQYF. The CDR3 DNA sequence: TGTGCCAGTACGCACCGGACTAGCGGGAGACCAGATACGCAGTATTTT. Combining the CDR3 with reference TRBV5-6 and TRBJ2-3 gives the whole variable domain DAGVTQSPTHLIKTRGQQVTLRCSPKSGHDTVSWYQQALGQGPQFIFQYYEEEERQRGNFPDRFSGHQFPNYSSELNVNALLLGDSALYLCASTHRTSGRPDTQYFGPGTRLTVL.

CDR3 coding DNA: TGTGCCAGCAGCGTAAAACTAGCGGGAGCGGCGCAGTACTTC. This sequence encodes CASSVKLAGAAQYF. The chain couples TRBV9 to TRBJ2-7, with 11 positions matching TRBD2. The CDR3 runs 14 residues. V lost 1 base, J lost 9 bases, and 6 bases stayed unmatched. From germline, CDR1 is SGDLS and CDR2 YYNGEE.

This clone was counted between two and nine times. The chain combines TRBV7-9 with TRBJ2-3; no firm D call. The V end lost 1 base, the J end lost 6 bases, and 8 bases lay between the germline ends. Germline assignment: CDR1 SEHNR and CDR2 FQNEAQ (reference sequence). The CDR3 consists of 13 residues. The CDR3 loop is CASSLGLADTQYF. The CDR3 DNA is TGTGCCAGCAGCTTAGGTTTGGCTGATACGCAGTATTTT.

V is TRBV6-5 and J is TRBJ1-1, with unresolved D. Trimming pared 3 bases from V and 10 bases from J, leaving 12 bases between. CDR1 MNHEY and CDR2 SVGAGI come from the germline V gene. The CDR3 extends over 12 amino acids. The CDR3 is CASSYYKGSAFF. CDR3 nucleotide sequence: TGTGCCAGCAGTTATTACAAAGGCTCAGCTTTCTTT.

This sequence joins TRBV28 and TRBJ1-5, with D perhaps TRBD1 (5 bases). The V gene lost 7 bases and the J gene lost 7 bases, with 11 bases spanning the gap. The CDR3 runs 12 residues. Germline loops: CDR1 MDHEN, CDR2 SYDVKM. The CDR3, as DNA: TGTGCCAGCACCCTCCAGGGCCAGCCCCAGCATTTT. This codes for CASTLQGQPQHF.

This clone is medium-sized (0.01 to 0.1%) in the sample. The chain recombines TRBV2 with TRBJ2-3; D is unclear. Germline V lookup: CDR1 SNHLY, CDR2 FYNNEI. Trimming left V 11 bases short and J 2 bases short, with 17 bases between. This CDR3 has 14 amino acids. The CDR3 region has the DNA TGTGCCTGTAACCTAAGGATTCCCACAGATACGCAGTATTTT. Residues: CACNLRIPTDTQYF.

V gene TRBV4-1 combines with J gene TRBJ1-5; the D is unclear. Germline CDR1 reads MGHRA; CDR2 reads YSYEKL. The CDR3 length is 16 residues. V was cut by 5 bases and J by 2 bases, with 16 bases left in between. DNA of the CDR3: TGCGCCAGCAGCAGTGGGGAAGGGAATGGCAATCAGCCCCAGCATTTT. Protein product: CASSSGEGNGNQPQHF.

This clone was detected only a few times. The chain links TRBV11-3 to TRBJ1-3; D remains ambiguous. Germline V gene lookup returns CDR1 SGHNT and CDR2 YENEEA. The CDR3 contains 13 residues. Deletions cut 5 bases from V and 7 bases from J, with 12 bases between. CDR3 protein: CASSHPGFNTIYF. The CDR3 bases are TGTGCCAGCAGCCACCCGGGTTTCAACACCATATATTTT.